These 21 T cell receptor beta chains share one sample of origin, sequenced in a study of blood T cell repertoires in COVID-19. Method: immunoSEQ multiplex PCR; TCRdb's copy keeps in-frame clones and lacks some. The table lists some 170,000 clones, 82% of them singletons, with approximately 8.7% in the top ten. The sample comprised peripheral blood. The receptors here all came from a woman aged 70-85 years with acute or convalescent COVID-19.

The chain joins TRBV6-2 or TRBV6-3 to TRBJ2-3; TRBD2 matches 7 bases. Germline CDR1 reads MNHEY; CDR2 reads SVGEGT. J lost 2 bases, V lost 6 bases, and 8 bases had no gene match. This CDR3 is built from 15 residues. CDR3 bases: TGTGCCAGCAGCCAGGAGAGCGGGGACACAGATACGCAGTATTTT. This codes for CASSQESGDTDTQYF.

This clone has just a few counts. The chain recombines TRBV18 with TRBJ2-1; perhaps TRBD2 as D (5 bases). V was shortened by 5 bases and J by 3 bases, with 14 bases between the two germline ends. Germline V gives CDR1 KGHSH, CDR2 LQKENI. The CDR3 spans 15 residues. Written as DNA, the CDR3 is TGTGCCAGCTCATCTAGTGAGGGTCGCTACAATGAGCAGTTCTTC. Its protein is CASSSSEGRYNEQFF. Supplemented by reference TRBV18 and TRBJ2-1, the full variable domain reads NAGVMQNPRHLVRRRGQEARLRCSPMKGHSHVYWYRQLPEEGLKFMVYLQKENIIDESGMPKERFSAEFPKEGPSILRIQQVVRGDSAAYFCASSSSEGRYNEQFFGPGTRLTVL.

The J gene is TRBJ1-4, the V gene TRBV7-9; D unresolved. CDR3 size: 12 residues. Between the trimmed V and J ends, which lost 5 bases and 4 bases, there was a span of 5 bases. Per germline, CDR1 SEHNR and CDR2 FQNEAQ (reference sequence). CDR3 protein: CASSPFNEKLFF. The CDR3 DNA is TGTGCCAGCAGCCCTTTTAATGAAAAACTGTTTTTT.

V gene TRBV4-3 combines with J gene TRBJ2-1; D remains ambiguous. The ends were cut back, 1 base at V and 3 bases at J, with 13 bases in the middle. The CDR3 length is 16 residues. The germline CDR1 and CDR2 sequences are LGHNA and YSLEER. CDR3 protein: CASSQVSSISYNEQFF. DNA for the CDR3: TGCGCCAGCAGCCAAGTCTCGTCCATTAGCTACAATGAGCAGTTCTTC.

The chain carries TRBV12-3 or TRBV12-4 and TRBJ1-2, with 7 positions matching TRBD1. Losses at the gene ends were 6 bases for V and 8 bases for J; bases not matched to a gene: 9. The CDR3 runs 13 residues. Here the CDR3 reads CASSSLQGRGYTF. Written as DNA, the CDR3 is TGTGCCAGCAGCTCCTTACAGGGGCGCGGCTACACCTTC.

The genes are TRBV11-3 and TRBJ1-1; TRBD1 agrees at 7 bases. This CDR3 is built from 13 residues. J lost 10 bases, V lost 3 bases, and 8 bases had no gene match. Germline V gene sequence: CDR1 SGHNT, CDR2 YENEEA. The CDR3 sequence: CASSLDRWAGAFF. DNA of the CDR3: TGTGCCAGCAGCTTGGACAGGTGGGCAGGAGCTTTCTTT. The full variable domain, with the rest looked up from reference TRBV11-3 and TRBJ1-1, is EAGVVQSPRYKIIEKKQPVAFWCNPISGHNTLYWYLQNLGQGPELLIRYENEEAVDDSQLPKDRFSAERLKGVDSTLKIQPAELGDSAVYLCASSLDRWAGAFFGQGTRLTVV.

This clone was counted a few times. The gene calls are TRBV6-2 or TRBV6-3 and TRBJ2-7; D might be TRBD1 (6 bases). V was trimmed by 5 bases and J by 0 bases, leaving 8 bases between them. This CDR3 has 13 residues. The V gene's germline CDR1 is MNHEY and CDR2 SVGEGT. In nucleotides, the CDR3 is TGTGCCAGCAGTCGGGACAACTCCTACGAGCAGTACTTC. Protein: CASSRDNSYEQYF.

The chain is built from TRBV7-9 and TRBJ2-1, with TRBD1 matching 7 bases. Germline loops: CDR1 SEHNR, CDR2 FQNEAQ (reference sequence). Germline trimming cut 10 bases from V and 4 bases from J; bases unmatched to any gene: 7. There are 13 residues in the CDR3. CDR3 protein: CATVRGLYNEQFF. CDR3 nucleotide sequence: TGTGCCACTGTTAGGGGGCTTTACAATGAGCAGTTCTTC. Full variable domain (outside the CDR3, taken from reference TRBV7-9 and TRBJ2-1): DTGVSQNPRHKITKRGQNVTFRCDPISEHNRLYWYRQTLGQGPEFLTYFQNEAQLEKSRLLSDRFSAERPKGSFSTLEIQRTEQGDSAMYLCATVRGLYNEQFFGPGTRLTVL.

CDR3 sequence reads: CASSAGTGRGLFF. The CDR3 nucleotides are TGTGCCAGCAGTGCCGGGACAGGACGCGGACTGTTTTTT. This chain uses TRBV27 with TRBJ1-4; 8 positions agree with TRBD1. The CDR3 is 13 residues long. Trimming took 5 bases from V and 13 from J; bases not matched to a gene: 9. CDR1 and CDR2 from the germline V gene are MNHEY and SMNVEV (reference sequence).

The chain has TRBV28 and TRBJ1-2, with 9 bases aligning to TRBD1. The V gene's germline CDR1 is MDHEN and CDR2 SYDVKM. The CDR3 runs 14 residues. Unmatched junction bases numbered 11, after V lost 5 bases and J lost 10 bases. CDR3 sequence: CASSAVRDRVIYTF. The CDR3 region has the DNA TGTGCCAGCAGTGCTGTCCGGGACAGGGTTATCTACACCTTC.

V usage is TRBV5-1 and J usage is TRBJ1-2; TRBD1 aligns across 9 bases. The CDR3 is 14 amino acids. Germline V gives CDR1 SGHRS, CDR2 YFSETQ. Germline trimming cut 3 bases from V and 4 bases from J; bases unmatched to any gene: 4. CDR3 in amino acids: CASSSGQGPYGYTF. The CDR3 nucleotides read TGCGCCAGCAGCTCGGGACAGGGTCCCTATGGCTACACCTTC.

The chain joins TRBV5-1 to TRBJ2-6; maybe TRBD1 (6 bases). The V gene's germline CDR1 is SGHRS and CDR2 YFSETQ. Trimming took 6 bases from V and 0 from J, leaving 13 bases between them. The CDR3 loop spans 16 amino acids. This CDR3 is CASKTGQYSGANVLTF. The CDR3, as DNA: TGCGCCAGCAAGACCGGACAGTACTCTGGGGCCAACGTCCTGACTTTC.

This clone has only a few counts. Here the CDR3 DNA reads TGTGCCTGGAGTAGGGGAAAAAGCTCTGGAAACACCATATATTTT. It translates to CAWSRGKSSGNTIYF. The gene calls are TRBV30 and TRBJ1-3; tentative D call: TRBD1 (5 bases). The CDR3 covers 15 residues. V lost 2 bases to trimming and J lost 0 bases, with 11 bases between them. In germline, CDR1 is GTSNPN, CDR2 SVGIG (reference sequence).

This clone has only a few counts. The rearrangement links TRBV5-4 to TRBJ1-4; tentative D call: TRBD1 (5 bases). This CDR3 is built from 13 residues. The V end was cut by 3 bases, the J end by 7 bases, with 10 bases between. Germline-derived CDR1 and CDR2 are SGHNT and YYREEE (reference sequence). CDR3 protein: CASSSDRGEKLFF. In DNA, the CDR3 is TGTGCCAGCAGCTCAGACAGAGGTGAAAAACTGTTTTTT.

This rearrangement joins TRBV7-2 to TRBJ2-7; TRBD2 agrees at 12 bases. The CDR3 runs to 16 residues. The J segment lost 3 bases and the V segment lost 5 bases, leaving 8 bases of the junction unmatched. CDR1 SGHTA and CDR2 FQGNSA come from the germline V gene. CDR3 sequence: CASSPASGGAFYEQYF. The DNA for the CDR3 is TGTGCCAGCAGCCCCGCTAGCGGGGGGGCCTTCTACGAGCAGTACTTC.

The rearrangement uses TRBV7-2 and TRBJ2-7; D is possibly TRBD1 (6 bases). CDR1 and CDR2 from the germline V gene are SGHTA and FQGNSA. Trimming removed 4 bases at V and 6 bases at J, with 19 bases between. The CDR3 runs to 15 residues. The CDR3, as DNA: TGTGCCAGCAGCTCCCCCCCCACAGGGTTCGGCGAGCAGTACTTC. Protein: CASSSPPTGFGEQYF.

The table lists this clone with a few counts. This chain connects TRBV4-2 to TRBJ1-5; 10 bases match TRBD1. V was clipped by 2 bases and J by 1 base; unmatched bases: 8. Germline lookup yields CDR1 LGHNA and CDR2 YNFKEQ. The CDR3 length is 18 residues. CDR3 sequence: CASSQTGTGEGSNQPQHF. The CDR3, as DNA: TGTGCCAGCAGCCAAACCGGGACAGGGGAGGGAAGCAATCAGCCCCAGCATTTT.

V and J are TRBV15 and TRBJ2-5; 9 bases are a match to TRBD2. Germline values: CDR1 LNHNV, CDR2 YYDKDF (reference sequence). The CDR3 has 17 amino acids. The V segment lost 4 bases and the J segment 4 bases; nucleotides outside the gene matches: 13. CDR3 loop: CATSKAGTSNSGETQYF. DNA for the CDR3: TGTGCCACCAGCAAAGCGGGGACTAGCAATTCGGGAGAGACCCAGTACTTC.

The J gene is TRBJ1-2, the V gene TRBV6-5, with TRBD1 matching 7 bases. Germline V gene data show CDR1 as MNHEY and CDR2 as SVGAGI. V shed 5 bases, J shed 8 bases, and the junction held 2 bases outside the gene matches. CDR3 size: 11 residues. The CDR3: CASSQGDGYTF. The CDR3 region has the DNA TGTGCCAGCAGTCAGGGGGACGGCTACACCTTC.

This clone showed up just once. CDR3 sequence: CASSLESTDTQYF. CDR3 nucleotides: TGTGCCAGCAGTCTAGAGAGCACAGATACGCAGTATTTT. This chain uses TRBV6-4 with TRBJ2-3; D call uncertain. V lost 5 bases and J 0 bases, leaving 6 bases between the germline ends. Germline V gene data show CDR1 as MRHNA and CDR2 as SNTAGT. The CDR3 is 13 amino acids.

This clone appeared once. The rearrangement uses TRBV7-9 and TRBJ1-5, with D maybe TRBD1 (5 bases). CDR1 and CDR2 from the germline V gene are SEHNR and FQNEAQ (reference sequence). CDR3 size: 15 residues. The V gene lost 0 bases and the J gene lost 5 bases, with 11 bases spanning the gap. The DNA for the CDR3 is TGTGCCAGCAGCTTAGCGGGCAGGGAGGATCAGCCCCAGCATTTT. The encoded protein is CASSLAGREDQPQHF.